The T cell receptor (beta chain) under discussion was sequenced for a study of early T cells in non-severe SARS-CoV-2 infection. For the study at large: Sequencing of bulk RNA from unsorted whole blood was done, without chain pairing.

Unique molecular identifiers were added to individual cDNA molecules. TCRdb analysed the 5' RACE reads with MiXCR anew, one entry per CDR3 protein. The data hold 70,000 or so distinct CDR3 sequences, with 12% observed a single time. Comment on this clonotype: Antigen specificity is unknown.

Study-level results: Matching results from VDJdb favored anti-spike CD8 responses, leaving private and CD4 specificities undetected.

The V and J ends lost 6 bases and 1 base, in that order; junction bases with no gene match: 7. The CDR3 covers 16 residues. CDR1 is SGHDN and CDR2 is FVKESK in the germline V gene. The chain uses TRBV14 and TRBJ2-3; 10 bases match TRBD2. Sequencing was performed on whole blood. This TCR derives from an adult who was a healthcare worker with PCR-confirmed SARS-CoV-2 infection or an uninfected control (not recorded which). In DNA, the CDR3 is TGTGCCAGCAGACGAACCGGGACTAGCGGCACAGATACGCAGTATTTT. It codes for CASRRTGTSGTDTQYF.